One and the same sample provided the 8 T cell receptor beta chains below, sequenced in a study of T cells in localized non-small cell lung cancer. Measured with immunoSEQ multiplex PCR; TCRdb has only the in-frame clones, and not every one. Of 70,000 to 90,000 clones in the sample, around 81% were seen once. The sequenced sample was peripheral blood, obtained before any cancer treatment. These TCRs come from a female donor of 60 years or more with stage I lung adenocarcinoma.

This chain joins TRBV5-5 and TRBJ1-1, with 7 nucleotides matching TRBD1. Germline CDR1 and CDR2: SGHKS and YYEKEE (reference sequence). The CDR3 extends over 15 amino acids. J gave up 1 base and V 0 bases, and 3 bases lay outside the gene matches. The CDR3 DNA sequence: TGTGCCAGCAGCTTGGGCGGGACAGCGAACACTGAAGCTTTCTTT. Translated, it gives CASSLGGTANTEAFF.

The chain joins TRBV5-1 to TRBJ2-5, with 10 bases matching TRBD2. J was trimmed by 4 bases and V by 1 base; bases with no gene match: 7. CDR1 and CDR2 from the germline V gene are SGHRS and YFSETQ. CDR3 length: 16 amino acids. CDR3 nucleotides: TGCGCCAGCAGCTTGTCACAGCGGGAGGGCGGAGAGACCCAGTACTTC. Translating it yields CASSLSQREGGETQYF.

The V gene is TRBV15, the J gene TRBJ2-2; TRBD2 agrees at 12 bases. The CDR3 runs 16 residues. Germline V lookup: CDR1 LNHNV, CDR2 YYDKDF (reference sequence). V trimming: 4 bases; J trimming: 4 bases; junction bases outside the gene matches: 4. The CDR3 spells CATSTRLAGATGELFF. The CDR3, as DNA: TGTGCCACCAGCACCAGACTAGCGGGAGCCACCGGGGAGCTGTTTTTT.

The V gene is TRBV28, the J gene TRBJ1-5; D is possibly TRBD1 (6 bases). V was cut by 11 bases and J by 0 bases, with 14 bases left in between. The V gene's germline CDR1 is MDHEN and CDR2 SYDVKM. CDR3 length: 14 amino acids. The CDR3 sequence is CAWRRGNSNQPQHF. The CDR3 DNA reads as TGTGCCTGGCGAAGGGGGAATAGCAATCAGCCCCAGCATTTT.

This chain's CDR3 is CASSFLTGGGELFF. In DNA, the CDR3 is TGCGCCAGCAGCTTCCTGACAGGGGGCGGGGAGCTGTTTTTT. V usage is TRBV5-1 and J usage is TRBJ2-2, with 9 bases identical to TRBD1. Trimming at V came to 2 bases and at J to 7 bases, leaving 3 bases not matched to a gene. Germline lookup yields CDR1 SGHRS and CDR2 YFSETQ. The CDR3 has 14 amino acids.

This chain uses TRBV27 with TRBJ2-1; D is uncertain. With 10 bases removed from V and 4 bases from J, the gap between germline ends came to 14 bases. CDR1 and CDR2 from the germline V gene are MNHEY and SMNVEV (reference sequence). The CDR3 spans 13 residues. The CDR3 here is CATSDPPYNEQFF. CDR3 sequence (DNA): TGTGCCACCTCCGATCCCCCTTACAATGAGCAGTTCTTC.

The CDR3 nucleotides read TGTGCCAGCAGTGGGACGGGACAGGTTGACGAGCAGTACTTC. Residues: CASSGTGQVDEQYF. The V and J genes are TRBV27 and TRBJ2-7; 8 positions match TRBD1. Germline loops: CDR1 MNHEY, CDR2 SMNVEV (reference sequence). The CDR3 contains 14 residues. V shed 5 bases, J shed 5 bases, and the junction held 8 bases outside the gene matches.

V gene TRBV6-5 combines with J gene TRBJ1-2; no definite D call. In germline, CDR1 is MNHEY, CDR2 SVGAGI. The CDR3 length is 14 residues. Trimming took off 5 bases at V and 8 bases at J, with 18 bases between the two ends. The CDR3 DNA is TGTGCCAGCAGTACCAGTCTAACCAATTGGGGCTACACCTTC. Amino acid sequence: CASSTSLTNWGYTF.